What follows is one T cell receptor beta chain and its context. The antigen remains undetermined. The record originates from a study of T cell repertoires in cytomegalovirus infection. Across the study: CMV epitopes used comprised recently identified HLA-C-restricted ones and well-studied HLA-B-restricted ones. TCR beta signatures that were public indicated CMV infection and matching HLA type.

In TCRdb, the reads were re-called with MiXCR into one record per CDR3 protein. Of around 300,000 distinct CDR3 sequences detected, roughly 25% appear once; the ten largest clones hold 10% to 15%. Whole-study results and caveats: Cumulative public TCR beta family frequency identified CMV carriers with the relevant HLA. HLA-C-restricted CMV-specific TCR beta clonotypes were dominant in the ex vivo response.

The CDR3 totals 13 residues. Trimming shortened V by 0 bases and J by 4 bases, and 6 bases separated the two germline ends. Germline V gene data show CDR1 as MNHEY and CDR2 as SVGAGI. This clonotype originated in a human donor in good health (CMV status not recorded). Some clones in this sample may be carry-over from other donors' samples. The V gene is TRBV6-5, the J gene TRBJ1-2, with no clear D. The sequencing used cultured PBMCs, collected from culture after CMV antigen stimulation. The CDR3, as DNA: TGTGCCAGCAGTTACTCTAAGGGCTATGGCTACACCTTC. Its translation: CASSYSKGYGYTF.